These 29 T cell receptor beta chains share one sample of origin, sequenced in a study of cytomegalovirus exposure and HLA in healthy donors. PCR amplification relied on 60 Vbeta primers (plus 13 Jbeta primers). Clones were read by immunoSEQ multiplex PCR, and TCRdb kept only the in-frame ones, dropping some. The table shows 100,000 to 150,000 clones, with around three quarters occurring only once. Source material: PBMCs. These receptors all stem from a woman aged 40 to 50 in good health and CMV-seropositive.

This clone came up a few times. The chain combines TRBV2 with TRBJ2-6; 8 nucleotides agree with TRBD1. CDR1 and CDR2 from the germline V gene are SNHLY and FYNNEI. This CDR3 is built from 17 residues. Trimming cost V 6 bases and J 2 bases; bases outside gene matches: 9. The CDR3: CASRAAGGSPGANVLTF. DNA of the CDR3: TGTGCCAGCAGGGCAGCAGGGGGCTCCCCTGGGGCCAACGTCCTGACTTTC.

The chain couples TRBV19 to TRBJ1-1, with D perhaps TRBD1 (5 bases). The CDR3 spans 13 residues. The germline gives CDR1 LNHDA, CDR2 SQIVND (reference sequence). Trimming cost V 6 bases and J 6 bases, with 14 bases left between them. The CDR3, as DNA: TGTGCCAGTAGAGCAGGGATTCATGCTGAAGCTTTCTTT. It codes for CASRAGIHAEAFF.

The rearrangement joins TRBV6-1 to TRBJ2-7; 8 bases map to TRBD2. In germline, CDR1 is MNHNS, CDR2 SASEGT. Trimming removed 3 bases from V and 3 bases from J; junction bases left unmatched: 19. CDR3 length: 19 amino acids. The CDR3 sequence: CASSDVVLEPGLVHYEQYF. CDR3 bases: TGTGCCAGCAGTGATGTGGTATTGGAACCGGGACTAGTACACTACGAGCAGTACTTC.

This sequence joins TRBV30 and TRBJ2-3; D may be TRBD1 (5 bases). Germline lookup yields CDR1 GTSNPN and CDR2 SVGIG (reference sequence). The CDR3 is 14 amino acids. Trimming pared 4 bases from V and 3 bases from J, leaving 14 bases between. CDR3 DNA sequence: TGTGCCTGGAATCAGGGTTTTGAGACAGATACGCAGTATTTT. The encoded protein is CAWNQGFETDTQYF.

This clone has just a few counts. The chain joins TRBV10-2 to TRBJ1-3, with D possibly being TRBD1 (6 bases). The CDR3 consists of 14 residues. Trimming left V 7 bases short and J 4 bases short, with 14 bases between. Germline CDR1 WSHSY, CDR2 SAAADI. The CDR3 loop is CASTRGLDGNTIYF. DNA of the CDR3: TGCGCCAGCACCAGGGGTTTAGACGGAAACACCATATATTTT.

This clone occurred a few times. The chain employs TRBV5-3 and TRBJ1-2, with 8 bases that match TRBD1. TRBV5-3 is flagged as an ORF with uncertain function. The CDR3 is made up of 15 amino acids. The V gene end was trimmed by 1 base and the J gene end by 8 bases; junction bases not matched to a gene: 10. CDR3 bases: TGTGCCAGAAGCTTGCCCGAGGGACAGGTAGTGGGCTACACCTTC. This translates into CARSLPEGQVVGYTF.

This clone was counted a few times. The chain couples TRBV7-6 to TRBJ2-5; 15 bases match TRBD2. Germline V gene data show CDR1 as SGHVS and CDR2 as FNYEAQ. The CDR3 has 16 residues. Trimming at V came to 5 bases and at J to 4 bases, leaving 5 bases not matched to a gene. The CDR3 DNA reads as TGTGCCAGCAGCCCAGGACTAGCGGGGGGGAGAGAGACCCAGTACTTC. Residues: CASSPGLAGGRETQYF.

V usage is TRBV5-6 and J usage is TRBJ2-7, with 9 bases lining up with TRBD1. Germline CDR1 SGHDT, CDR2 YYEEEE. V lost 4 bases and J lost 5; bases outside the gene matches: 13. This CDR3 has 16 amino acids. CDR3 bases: TGTGCCAGCAGCGACATTGGGACAGGGAATTTCCACGAGCAGTACTTC. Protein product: CASSDIGTGNFHEQYF.

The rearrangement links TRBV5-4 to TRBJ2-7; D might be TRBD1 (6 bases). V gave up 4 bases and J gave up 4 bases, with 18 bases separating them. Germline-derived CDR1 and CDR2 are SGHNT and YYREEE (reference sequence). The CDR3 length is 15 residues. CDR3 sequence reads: CASSPDRTRGYEQYF. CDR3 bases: TGTGCCAGCAGCCCCGACCGGACGAGGGGGTACGAGCAGTACTTC.

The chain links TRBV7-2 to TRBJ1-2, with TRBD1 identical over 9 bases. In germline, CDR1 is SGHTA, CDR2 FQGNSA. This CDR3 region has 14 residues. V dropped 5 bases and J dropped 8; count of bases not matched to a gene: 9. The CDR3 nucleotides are TGTGCCAGCAGCGGCCGGGACAGGGAGCGGGGCTACACCTTC. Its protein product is CASSGRDRERGYTF. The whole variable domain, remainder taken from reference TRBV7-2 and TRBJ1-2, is GAGVSQSPSNKVTEKGKDVELRCDPISGHTALYWYRQSLGQGLEFLIYFQGNSAPDKSGLPSDRFSAERTGGSVSTLTIQRTQQEDSAVYLCASSGRDRERGYTFGSGTRLTVV.

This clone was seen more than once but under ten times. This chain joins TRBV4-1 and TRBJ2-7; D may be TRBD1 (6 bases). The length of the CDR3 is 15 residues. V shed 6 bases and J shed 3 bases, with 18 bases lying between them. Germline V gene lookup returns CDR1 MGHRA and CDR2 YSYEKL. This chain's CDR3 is CASRAGARGVYEQYF. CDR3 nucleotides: TGCGCCAGCAGGGCCGGGGCCAGGGGAGTCTACGAGCAGTACTTC.

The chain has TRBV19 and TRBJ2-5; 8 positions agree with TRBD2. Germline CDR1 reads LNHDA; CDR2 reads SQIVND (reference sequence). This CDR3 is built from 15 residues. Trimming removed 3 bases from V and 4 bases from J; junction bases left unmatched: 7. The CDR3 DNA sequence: TGTGCCAGTAGTATTTTACGGGAGGGCGGAGAGACCCAGTACTTC. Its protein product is CASSILREGGETQYF.

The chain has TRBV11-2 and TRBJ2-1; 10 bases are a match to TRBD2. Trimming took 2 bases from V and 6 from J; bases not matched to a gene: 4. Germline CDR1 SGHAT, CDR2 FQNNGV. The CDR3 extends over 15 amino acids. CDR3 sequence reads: CASSLILAGANEQFF. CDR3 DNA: TGTGCCAGCAGCTTAATCCTAGCGGGGGCCAATGAGCAGTTCTTC.

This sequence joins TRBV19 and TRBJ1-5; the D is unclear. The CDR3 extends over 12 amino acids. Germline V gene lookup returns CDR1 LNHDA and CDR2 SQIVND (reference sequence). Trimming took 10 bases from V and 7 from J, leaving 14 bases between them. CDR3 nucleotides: TGTGCCACCTGGGAGGGAGACCAGCCCCAGCATTTT. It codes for CATWEGDQPQHF.

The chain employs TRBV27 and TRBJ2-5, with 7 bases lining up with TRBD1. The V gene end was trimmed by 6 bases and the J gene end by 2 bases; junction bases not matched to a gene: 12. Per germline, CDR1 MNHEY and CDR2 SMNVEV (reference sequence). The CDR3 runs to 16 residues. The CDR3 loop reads CASSLKAPDRQETQYF. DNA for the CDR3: TGTGCCAGCAGCTTAAAGGCCCCGGACAGGCAAGAGACCCAGTACTTC.

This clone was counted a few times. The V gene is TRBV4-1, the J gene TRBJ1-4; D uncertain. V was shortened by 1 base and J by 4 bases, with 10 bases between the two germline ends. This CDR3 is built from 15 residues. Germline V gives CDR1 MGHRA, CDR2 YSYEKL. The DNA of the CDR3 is TGCGCCAGCAGCCAAGTTGTGTTTCTTAATGAAAAACTGTTTTTT. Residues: CASSQVVFLNEKLFF.

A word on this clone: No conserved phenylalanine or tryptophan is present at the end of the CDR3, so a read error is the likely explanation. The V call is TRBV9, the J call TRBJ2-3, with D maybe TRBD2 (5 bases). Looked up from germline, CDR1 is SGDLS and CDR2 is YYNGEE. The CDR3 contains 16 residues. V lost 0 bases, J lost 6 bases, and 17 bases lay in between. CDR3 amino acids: CASSVAPAAGEDTQYV. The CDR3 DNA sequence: TGTGCCAGCAGCGTAGCTCCAGCGGCGGGCGAGGATACGCAGTATGTT.

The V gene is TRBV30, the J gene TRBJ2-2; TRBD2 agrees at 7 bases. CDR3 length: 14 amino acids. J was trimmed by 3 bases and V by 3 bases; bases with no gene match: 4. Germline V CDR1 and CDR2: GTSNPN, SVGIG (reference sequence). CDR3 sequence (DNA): TGTGCCTGGAGAAGACTAGCCCACACCGGGGAGCTGTTTTTT. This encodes CAWRRLAHTGELFF.

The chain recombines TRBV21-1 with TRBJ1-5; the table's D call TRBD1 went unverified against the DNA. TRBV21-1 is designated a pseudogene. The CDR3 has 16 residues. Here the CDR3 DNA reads TGTGCCAGCAGCAACGGACAGGGAAAGAGCAATCAGCCCCAGCATTTT. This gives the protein CASSNGQGKSNQPQHF.

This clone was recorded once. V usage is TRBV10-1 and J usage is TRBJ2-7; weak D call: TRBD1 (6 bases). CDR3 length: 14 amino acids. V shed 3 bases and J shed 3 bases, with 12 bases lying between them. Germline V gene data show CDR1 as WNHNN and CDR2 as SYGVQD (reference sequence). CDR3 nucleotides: TGCGCCAGCAGTGACCGGGACACTTTCTACGAGCAGTACTTC. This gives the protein CASSDRDTFYEQYF.

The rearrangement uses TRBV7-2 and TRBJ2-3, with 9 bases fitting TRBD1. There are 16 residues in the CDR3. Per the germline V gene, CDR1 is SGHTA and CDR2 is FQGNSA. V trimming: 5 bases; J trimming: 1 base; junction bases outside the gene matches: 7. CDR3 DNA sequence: TGTGCCAGCAGCCTACAGGGGGCGCGCGGCACAGATACGCAGTATTTT. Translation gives CASSLQGARGTDTQYF. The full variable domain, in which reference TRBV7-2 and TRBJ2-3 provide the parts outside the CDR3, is GAGVSQSPSNKVTEKGKDVELRCDPISGHTALYWYRQSLGQGLEFLIYFQGNSAPDKSGLPSDRFSAERTGGSVSTLTIQRTQQEDSAVYLCASSLQGARGTDTQYFGPGTRLTVL.

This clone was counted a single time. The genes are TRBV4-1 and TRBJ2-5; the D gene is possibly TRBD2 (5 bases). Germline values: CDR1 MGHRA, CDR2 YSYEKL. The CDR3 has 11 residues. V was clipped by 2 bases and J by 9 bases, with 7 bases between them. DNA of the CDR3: TGCGCCAGCAGCCAACTCGGGGCCCAGTACTTC. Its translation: CASSQLGAQYF.

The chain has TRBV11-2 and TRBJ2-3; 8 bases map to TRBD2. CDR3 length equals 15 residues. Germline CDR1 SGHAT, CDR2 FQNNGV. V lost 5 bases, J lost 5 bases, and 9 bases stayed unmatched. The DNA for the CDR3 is TGTGCCAGCAGCACCGGGACTAGGGGCCTAGATACGCAGTATTTT. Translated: CASSTGTRGLDTQYF.

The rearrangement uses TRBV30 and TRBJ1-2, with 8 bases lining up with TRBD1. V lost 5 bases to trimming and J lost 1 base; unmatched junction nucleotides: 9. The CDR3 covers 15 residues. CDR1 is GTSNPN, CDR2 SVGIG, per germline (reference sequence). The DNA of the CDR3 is TGTGCCTGGGAACACCCAGACAGGGGTAACTATGGCTACACCTTC. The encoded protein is CAWEHPDRGNYGYTF.

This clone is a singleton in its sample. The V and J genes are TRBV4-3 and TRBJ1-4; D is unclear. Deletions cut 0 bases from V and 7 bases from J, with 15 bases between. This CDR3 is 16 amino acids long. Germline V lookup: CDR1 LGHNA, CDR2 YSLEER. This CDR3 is CASSQDRFPGSEKLFF. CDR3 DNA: TGCGCCAGCAGCCAAGATAGGTTCCCGGGGAGTGAAAAACTGTTTTTT.

The CDR3 here is CSVEVTGYGQYF. CDR3 nucleotides: TGCAGCGTTGAAGTCACGGGATATGGGCAGTATTTT. The chain joins TRBV29-1 to TRBJ2-3, with D possibly TRBD2 on 5 matching bases. There are 12 residues in the CDR3. V was cut by 1 base and J by 11 bases, with 13 bases left in between. Germline values: CDR1 SQVTM, CDR2 ANQGSEA.

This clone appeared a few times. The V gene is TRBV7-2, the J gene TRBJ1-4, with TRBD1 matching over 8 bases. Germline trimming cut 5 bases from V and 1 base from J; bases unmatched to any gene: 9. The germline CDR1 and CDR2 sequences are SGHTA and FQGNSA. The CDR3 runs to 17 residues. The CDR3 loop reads CASSLLRGQGTNEKLFF. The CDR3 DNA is TGTGCCAGCAGCCTCCTCAGGGGGCAAGGAACTAATGAAAAACTGTTTTTT.

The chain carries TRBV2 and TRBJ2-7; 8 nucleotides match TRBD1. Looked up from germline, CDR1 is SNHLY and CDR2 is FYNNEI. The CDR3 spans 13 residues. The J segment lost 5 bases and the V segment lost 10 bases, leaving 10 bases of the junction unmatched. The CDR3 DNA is TGTGCCACCATCCACAGGGGGAGCGACGAGCAGTACTTC. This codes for CATIHRGSDEQYF.

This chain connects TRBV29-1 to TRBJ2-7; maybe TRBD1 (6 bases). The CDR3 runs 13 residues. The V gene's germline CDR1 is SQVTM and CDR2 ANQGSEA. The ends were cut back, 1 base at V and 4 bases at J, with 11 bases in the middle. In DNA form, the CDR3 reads TGCAGCGTTGAAGGCATTACAGGGTACGAGCAGTACTTC. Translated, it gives CSVEGITGYEQYF.